The entry below describes one T cell receptor (beta chain). Its specificity is not known. The V end was cut by 4 bases, the J end by 6 bases, with 13 bases between. CDR3 size: 13 residues. CDR1 SGHRS and CDR2 YFSETQ come from the germline V gene. TCR beta cDNA libraries included unique molecular identifiers. MiXCR, applied by TCRdb to the PCR reads, yields one record per CDR3 protein. The repertoire consists of hundreds of thousands of distinct CDR3 sequences, with less than 40% occurring once and the leading ten covering around 15%. The sample originates from a study of post-analysis software for immune sequencing data. Study-wide points: F measure showed strong co-clustering of same-batch samples. Several TRBV segments were more frequent in patients than controls; TRBV5-6, TRBV5-1 and TRBV20-1 belonged to this group.

The receptor was isolated from a girl aged 5 to 17 with multiple sclerosis. The V gene is TRBV5-1, the J gene TRBJ1-2, with D possibly TRBD1 on 6 matching bases. The sequencing sample was made of blood. CDR3 loop: CASSPSGTHGYTF. CDR3 in DNA: TGCGCCAGCAGCCCCTCCGGGACACATGGCTACACCTTC.